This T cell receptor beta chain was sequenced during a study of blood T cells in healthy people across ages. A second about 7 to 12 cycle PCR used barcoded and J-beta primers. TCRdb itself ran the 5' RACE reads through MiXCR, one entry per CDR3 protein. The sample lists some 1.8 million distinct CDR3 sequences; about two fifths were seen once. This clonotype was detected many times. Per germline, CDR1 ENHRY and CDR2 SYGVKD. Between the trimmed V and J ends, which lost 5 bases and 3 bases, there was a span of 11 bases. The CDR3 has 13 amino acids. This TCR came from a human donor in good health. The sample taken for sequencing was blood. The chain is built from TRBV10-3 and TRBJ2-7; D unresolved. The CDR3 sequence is CAISPEISYEQYF. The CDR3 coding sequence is TGTGCCATCAGTCCTGAGATAAGCTACGAGCAGTACTTC.